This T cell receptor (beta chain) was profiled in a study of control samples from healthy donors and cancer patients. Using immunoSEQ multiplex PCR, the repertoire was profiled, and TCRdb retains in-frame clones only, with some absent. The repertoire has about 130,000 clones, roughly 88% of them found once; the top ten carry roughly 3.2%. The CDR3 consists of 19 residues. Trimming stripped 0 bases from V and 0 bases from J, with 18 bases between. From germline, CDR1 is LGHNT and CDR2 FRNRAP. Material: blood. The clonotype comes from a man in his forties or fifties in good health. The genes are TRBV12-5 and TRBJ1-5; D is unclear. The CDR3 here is CASGLVPKEQVGSNQPQHF. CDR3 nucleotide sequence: TGTGCTAGTGGTTTGGTACCCAAGGAGCAGGTTGGTAGCAATCAGCCCCAGCATTTT.